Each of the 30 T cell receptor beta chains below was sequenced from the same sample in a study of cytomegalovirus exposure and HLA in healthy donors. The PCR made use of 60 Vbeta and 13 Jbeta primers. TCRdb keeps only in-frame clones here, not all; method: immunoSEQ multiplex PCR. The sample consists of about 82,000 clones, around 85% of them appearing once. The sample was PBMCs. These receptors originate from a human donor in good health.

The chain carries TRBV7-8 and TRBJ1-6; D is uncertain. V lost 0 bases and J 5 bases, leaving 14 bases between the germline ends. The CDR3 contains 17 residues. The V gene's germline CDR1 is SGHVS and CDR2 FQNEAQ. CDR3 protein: CASSLARGRVNNSPLHF. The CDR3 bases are TGTGCCAGCAGCTTAGCTAGAGGGAGGGTGAATAATTCACCCCTCCACTTT.

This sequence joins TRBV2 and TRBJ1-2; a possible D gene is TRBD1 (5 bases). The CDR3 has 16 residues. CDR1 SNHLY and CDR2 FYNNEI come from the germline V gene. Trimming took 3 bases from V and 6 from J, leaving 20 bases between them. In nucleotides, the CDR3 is TGTGCCAGCAGTGACGGAATCGGGGGAATACTAGATGGCTACACCTTC. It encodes CASSDGIGGILDGYTF.

The CDR3: CASIGTANTGELFF. DNA for the CDR3: TGTGCCAGCATCGGGACTGCGAACACCGGGGAGCTGTTTTTT. This chain links TRBV6-5 with TRBJ2-2, with D perhaps matching TRBD2 (6 bases). Deletions cut 7 bases from V and 0 bases from J, with 9 bases between. CDR1 and CDR2 (germline): MNHEY, SVGAGI. There are 14 residues in the CDR3.

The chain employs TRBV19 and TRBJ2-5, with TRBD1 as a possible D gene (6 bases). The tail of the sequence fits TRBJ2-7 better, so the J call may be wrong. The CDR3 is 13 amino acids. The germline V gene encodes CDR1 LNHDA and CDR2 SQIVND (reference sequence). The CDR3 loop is CATTSRGHYEQYF. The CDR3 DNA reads TGTGCCACTACAAGCAGGGGCCACTACGAGCAGTACTTC.

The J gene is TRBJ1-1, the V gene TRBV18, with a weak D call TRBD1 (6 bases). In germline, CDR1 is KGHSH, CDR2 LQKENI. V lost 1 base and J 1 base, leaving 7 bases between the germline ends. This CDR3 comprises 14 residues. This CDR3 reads CASSPLQGNTEAFF. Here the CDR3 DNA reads TGTGCCAGCTCACCACTACAGGGGAACACTGAAGCTTTCTTT.

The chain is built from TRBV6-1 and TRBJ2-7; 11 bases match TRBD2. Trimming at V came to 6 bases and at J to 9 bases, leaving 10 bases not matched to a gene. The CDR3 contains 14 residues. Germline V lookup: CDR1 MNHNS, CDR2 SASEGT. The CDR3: CASSITSGGVGQYF. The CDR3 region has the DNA TGTGCCAGCAGCATTACTAGCGGGGGTGTAGGGCAGTACTTC.

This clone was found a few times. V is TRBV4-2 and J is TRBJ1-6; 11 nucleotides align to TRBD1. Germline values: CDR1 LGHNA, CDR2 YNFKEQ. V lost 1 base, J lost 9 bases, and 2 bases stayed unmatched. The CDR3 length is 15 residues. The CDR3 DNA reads TGTGCCAGCAGCCAAGGGACAGGGGGCGCTTCACCCCTCCACTTT. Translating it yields CASSQGTGGASPLHF.

The CDR3 reads CASKSGNGGEQFF. CDR3 DNA: TGTGCCAGCAAGTCGGGGAACGGTGGTGAGCAGTTCTTC. This rearrangement joins TRBV2 to TRBJ2-1, with D possibly being TRBD2 (5 bases). The CDR3 is 13 residues long. Trimming stripped 7 bases from V and 9 bases from J, with 16 bases between. Germline V gene lookup returns CDR1 SNHLY and CDR2 FYNNEI.

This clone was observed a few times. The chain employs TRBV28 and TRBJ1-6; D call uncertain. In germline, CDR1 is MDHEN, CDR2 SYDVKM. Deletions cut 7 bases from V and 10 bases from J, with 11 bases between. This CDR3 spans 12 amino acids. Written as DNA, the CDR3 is TGTGCCAGCACGGGTCGCTCGTCACCCCTCCACTTT. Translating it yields CASTGRSSPLHF.

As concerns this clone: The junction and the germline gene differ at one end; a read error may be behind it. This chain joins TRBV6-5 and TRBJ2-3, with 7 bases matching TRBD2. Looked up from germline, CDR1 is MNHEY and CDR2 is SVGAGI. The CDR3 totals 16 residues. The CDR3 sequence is CASRYSSGAYTDTQYF. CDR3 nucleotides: TGTGCCAGCAGGTACTCAAGCGGGGCTTACACAGATACGCAGTATTTT.

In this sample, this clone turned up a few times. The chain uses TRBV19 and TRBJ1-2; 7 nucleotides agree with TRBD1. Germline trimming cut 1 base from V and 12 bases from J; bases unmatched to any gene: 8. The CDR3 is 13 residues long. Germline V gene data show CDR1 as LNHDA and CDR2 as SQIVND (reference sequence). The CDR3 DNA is TGTGCCAGTAGTATAGGACAGGGACGGATCAACACCTTC. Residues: CASSIGQGRINTF.

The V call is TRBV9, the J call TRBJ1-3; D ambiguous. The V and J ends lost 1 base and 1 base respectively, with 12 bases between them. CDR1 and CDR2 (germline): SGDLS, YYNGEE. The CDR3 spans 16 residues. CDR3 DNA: TGTGCCAGCAGCGTACAACCAACACCTTCTGGAAACACCATATATTTT. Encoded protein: CASSVQPTPSGNTIYF.

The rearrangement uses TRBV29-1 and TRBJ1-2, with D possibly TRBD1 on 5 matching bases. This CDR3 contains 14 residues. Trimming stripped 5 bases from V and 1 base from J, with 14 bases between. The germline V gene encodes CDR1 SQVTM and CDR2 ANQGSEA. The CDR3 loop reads CSVRVSGGNYGYTF. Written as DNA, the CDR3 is TGCAGCGTTCGGGTTTCGGGGGGTAACTATGGCTACACCTTC. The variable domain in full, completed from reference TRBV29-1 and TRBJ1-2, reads SAVISQKPSRDICQRGTSLTIQCQVDSQVTMMFWYRQQPGQSLTLIATANQGSEATYESGFVIDKFPISRPNLTFSTLTVSNMSPEDSSIYLCSVRVSGGNYGYTFGSGTRLTVV.

In DNA form, the CDR3 reads TGTGCCAGCAGTGACCCCCGACAGGGCGGCACTGAAGCTTTCTTT. Translation: CASSDPRQGGTEAFF. This chain connects TRBV25-1 to TRBJ1-1; 7 nucleotides align to TRBD1. The CDR3 has 15 residues. The J segment lost 4 bases and the V segment lost 3 bases, leaving 8 bases of the junction unmatched. Germline assignment: CDR1 MGHDK and CDR2 SYGVNS.

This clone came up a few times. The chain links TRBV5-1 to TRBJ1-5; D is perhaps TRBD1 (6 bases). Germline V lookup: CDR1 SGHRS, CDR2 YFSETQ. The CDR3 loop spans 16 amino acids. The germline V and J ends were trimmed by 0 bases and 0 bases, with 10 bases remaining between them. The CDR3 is CASSLAPGDSNQPQHF. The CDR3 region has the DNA TGCGCCAGCAGCTTGGCCCCAGGGGATAGCAATCAGCCCCAGCATTTT.

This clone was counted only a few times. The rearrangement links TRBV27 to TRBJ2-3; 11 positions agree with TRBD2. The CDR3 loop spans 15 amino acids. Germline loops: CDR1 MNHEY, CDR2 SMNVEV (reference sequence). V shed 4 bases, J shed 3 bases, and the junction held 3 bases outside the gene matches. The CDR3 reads CASSSPSGGTDTQYF. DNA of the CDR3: TGTGCCAGCAGTTCGCCTAGCGGGGGGACAGATACGCAGTATTTT.

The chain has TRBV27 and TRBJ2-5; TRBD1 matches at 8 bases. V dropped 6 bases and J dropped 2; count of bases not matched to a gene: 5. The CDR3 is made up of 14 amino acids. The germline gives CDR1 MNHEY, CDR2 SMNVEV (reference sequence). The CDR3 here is CASSRRDRQETQYF. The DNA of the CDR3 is TGTGCCAGCAGCCGGAGGGACAGGCAAGAGACCCAGTACTTC.

The CDR3 sequence: CASSSQGGGYGYTF. CDR3 in DNA: TGTGCCAGCAGCTCACAAGGGGGGGGTTATGGCTACACCTTC. The rearrangement uses TRBV7-9 and TRBJ1-2, with D perhaps matching TRBD1 (6 bases). There are 14 residues in the CDR3. Trimming removed 4 bases from V and 5 bases from J, with 14 bases in between. The germline CDR1 and CDR2 sequences are SEHNR and FQNEAQ (reference sequence).

The CDR3 here is CASSYTAISGANVLTF. CDR3 DNA sequence: TGTGCCAGCAGTTATACAGCCATCTCTGGGGCCAACGTCCTGACTTTC. The chain has TRBV6-5 and TRBJ2-6, with no clear D. The V gene lost 3 bases and the J gene lost 0 bases, with 9 bases spanning the gap. Germline assignment: CDR1 MNHEY and CDR2 SVGAGI. This CDR3 region has 16 residues.

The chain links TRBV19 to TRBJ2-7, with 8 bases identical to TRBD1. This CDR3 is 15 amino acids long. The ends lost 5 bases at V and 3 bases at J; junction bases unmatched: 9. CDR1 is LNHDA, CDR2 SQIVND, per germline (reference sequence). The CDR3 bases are TGTGCCAGTAGTGCGCGACAGGGGATTCGCTACGAGCAGTACTTC. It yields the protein CASSARQGIRYEQYF.

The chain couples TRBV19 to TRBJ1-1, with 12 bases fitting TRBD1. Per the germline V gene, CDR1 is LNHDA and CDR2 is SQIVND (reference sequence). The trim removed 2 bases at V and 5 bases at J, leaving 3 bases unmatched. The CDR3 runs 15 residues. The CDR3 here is CASSISGQGATEAFF. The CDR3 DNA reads TGTGCCAGTAGTATATCGGGACAGGGGGCTACTGAAGCTTTCTTT. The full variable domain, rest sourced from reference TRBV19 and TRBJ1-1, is DGGITQSPKYLFRKEGQNVTLSCEQNLNHDAMYWYRQDPGQGLRLIYYSQIVNDFQKGDIAEGYSVSREKKESFPLTVTSAQKNPTAFYLCASSISGQGATEAFFGQGTRLTVV.

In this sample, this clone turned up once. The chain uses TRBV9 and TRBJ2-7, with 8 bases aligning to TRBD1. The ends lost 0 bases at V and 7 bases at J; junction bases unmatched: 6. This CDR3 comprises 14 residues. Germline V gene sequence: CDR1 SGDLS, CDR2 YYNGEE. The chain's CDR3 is CASSVEDRVDEQYF. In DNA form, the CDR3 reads TGTGCCAGCAGCGTAGAGGACAGGGTTGATGAGCAGTACTTC.

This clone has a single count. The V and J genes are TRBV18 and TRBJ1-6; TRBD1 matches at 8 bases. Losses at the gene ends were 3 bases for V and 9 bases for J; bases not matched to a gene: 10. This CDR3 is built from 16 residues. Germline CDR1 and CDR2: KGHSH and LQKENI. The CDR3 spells CASSPNGRGQVSPLHF. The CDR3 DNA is TGTGCCAGCTCACCGAACGGAAGGGGACAGGTTTCACCCCTCCACTTT.

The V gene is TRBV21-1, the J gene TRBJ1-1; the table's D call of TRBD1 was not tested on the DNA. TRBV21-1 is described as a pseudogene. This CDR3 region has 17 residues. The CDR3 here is CASSKGGTTGVEGEAFF. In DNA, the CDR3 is TGTGCCAGCAGCAAAGGGGGGACCACAGGGGTGGAGGGTGAAGCTTTCTTT.

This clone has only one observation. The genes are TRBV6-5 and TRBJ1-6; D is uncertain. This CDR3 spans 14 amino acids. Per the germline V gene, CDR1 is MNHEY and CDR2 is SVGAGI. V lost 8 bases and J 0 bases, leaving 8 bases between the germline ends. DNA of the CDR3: TGTGCCAGCGGAGAGTACTCCTATAATTCACCCCTCCACTTT. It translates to CASGEYSYNSPLHF.

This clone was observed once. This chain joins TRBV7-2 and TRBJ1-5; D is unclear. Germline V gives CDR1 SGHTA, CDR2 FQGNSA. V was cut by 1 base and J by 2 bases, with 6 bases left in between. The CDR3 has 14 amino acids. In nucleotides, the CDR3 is TGTGCCAGCAGCTTAGGGCAGGGCAATCAGCCCCAGCATTTT. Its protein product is CASSLGQGNQPQHF.

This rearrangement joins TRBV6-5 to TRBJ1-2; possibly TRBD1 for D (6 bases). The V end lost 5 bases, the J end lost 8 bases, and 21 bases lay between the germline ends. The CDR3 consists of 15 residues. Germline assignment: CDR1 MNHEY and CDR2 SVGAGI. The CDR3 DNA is TGTGCCAGCAGTCCGCGGGCCAGCCCAGGGGTGGGCTACACCTTC. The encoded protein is CASSPRASPGVGYTF.

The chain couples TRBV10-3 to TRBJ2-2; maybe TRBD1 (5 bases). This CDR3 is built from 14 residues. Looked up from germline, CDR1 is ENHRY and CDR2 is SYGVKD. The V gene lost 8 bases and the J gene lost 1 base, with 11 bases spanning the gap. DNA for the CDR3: TGTGCCATCGGGGCATATGGGAACACCGGGGAGCTGTTTTTT. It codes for CAIGAYGNTGELFF.

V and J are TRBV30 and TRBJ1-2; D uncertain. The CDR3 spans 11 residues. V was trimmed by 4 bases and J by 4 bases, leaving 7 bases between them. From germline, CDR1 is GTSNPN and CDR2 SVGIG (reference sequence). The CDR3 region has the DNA TGTGCCTGGACTCGAGGCTATGGCTACACCTTC. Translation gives CAWTRGYGYTF. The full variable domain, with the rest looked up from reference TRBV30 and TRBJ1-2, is SQTIHQWPATLVQPVGSPLSLECTVEGTSNPNLYWYRQAAGRGLQLLFYSVGIGQISSEVPQNLSASRPQDRQFILSSKKLLLSDSGFYLCAWTRGYGYTFGSGTRLTVV.

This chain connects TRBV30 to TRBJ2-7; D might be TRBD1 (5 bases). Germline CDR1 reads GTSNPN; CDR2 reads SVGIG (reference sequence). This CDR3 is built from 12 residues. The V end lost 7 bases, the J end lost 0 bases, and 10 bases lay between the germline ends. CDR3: CASTASSYEQYF. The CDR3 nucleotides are TGTGCCTCGACAGCGAGCTCCTACGAGCAGTACTTC.